This T cell receptor (beta chain) came from a study of memory B cells and T cells in multiple sclerosis. Study outcomes and limitations: Compartments had unequal clone-set sizes, affecting shared clonotype counts.

CFSE-dim autoproliferating and CFSE-high non-proliferating T cells from unstimulated culture were sequenced separately. Roughly 4.5x10^7 CFSE-labeled PBMCs were cultured less than eight days unstimulated, then replicate wells were pooled. The PBMCs received 0.5 uM CFSE and serum-free culture with no added stimuli. Repertoires were generated with immunoSEQ multiplex PCR, while TCRdb's copy carries only in-frame clones and drops some. This sample has 32,000 or so clones, with 86% found just once. This CDR3 has 15 residues. Germline V CDR1 and CDR2: SGHRS, YFSETQ. The V and J ends lost 3 bases and 9 bases, in that order; junction bases with no gene match: 8. Turning to this clone: Its cognate antigen is unknown.

The chain joins TRBV5-1 to TRBJ2-1; TRBD1 aligns across 11 bases. This receptor was identified in a human donor with multiple sclerosis. The specimen was PBMCs from blood kept in culture. The CDR3 loop reads CASSSGQGATGEQFF. The CDR3 DNA reads as TGCGCCAGCAGCTCCGGACAGGGGGCTACTGGTGAGCAGTTCTTC.